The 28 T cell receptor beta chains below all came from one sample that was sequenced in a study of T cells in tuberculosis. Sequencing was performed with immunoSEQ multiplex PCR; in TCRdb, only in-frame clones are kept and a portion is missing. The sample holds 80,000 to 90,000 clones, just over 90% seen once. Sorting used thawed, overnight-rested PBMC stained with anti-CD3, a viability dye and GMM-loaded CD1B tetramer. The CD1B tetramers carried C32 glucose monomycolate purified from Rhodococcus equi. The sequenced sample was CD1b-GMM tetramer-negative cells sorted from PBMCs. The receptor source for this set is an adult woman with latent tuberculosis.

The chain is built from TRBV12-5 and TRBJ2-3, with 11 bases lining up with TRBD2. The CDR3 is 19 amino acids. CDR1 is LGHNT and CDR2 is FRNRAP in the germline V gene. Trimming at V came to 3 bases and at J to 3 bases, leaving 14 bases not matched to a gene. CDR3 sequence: CASGFLLSPTSGVTDTQYF. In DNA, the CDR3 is TGTGCTAGTGGTTTTCTTCTCTCCCCGACTAGCGGGGTAACAGATACGCAGTATTTT.

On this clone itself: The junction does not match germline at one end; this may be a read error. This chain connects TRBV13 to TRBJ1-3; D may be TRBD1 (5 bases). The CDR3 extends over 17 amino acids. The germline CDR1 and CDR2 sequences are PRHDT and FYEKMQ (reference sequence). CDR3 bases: TGTGCCAGCAGCTCCCGCCGGGGGAGAAACTCTGGAAACATCATATATTTT. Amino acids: CASSSRRGRNSGNIIYF.

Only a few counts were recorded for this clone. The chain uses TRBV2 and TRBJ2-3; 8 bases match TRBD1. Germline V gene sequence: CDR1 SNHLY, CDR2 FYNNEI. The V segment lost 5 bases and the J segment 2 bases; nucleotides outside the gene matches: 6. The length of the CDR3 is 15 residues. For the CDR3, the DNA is TGTGCCAGCAGTACAGGGGGGACCAACACAGATACGCAGTATTTT. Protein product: CASSTGGTNTDTQYF. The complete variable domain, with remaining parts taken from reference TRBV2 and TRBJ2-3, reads EPEVTQTPSHQVTQMGQEVILRCVPISNHLYFYWYRQILGQKVEFLVSFYNNEISEKSEIFDDQFSVERPDGSNFTLKIRSTKLEDSAMYFCASSTGGTNTDTQYFGPGTRLTVL.

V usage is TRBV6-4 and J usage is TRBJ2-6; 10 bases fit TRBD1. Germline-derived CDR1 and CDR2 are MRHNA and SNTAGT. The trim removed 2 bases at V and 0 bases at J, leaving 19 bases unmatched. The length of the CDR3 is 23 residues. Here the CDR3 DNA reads TGTGCCAGCAGTGACGGGGTTAGGGACAGGGGCCGCACCCCTTACTCTGGGGCCAACGTCCTGACTTTC. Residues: CASSDGVRDRGRTPYSGANVLTF.

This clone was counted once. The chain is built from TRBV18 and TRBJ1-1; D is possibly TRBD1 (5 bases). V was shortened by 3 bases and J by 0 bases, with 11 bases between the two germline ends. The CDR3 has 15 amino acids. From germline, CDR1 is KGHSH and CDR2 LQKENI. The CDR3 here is CASSPPTGMNTEAFF. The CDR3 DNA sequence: TGTGCCAGCTCACCCCCTACAGGCATGAACACTGAAGCTTTCTTT.

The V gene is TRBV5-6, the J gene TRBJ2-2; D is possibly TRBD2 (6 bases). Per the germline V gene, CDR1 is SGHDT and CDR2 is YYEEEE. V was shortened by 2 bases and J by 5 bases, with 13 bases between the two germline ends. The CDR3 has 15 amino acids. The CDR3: CASSFIRAGTGELFF. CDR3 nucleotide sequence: TGTGCCAGCAGCTTTATCAGGGCGGGGACCGGGGAGCTGTTTTTT.

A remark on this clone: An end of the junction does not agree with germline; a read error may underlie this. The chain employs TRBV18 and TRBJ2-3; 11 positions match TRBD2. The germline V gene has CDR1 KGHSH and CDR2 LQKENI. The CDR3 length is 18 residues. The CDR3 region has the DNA TGTGCCAGCTCCCCACTAGCGGGGGCCCGATCGCACACAGATACGCAGTATTTT. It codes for CASSPLAGARSHTDTQYF.

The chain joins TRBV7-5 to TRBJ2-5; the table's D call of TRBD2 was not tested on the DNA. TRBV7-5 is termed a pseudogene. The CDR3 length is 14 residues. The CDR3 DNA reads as TGTGTGGGGAGGACTAGCGAGGATCAAGAGACCCAGTACTTC. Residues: CVGRTSEDQETQYF.

The CDR3 region has the DNA TGCAGCGTCTCCACTACTAGCGGGCGCTCCTACAATGAGCAGTTCTTC. Its protein product is CSVSTTSGRSYNEQFF. This chain links TRBV29-1 with TRBJ2-1; TRBD2 agrees at 9 bases. The CDR3 sequence is 16 residues long. Germline V gene sequence: CDR1 SQVTM, CDR2 ANQGSEA. Trimming removed 6 bases from V and 0 bases from J; junction bases left unmatched: 9.

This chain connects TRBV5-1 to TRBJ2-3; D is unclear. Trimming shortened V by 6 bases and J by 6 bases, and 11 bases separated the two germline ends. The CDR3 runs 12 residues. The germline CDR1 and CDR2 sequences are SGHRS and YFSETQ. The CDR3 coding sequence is TGCGCCAGCATAGGTGGCGGCGATACGCAGTATTTT. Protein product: CASIGGGDTQYF.

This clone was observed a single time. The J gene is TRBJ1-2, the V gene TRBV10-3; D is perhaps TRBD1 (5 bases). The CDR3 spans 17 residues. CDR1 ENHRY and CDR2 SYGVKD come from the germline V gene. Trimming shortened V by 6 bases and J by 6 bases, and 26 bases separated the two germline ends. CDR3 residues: CAIRERDGSSRGDGYTF. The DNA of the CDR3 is TGTGCCATCAGGGAAAGGGACGGCTCCTCGCGGGGTGATGGCTACACCTTC.

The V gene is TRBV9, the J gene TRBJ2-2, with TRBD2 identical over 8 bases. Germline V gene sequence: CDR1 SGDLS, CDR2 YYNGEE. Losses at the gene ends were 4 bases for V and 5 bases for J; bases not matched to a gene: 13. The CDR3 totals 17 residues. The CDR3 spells CASSTPRGAGDTGELFF. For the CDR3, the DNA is TGTGCCAGCAGCACCCCCCGGGGAGCGGGGGATACCGGGGAGCTGTTTTTT.

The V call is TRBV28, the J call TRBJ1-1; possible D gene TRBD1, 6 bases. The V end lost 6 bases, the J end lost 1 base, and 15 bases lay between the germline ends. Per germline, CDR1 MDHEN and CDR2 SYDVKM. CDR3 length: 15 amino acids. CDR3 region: CASSSTGGPNTEAFF. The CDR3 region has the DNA TGTGCCAGCAGCTCCACGGGGGGCCCGAACACTGAAGCTTTCTTT.

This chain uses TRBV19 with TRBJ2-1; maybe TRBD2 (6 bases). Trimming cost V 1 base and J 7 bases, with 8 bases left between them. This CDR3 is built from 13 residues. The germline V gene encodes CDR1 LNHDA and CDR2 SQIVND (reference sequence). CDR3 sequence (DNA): TGTGCCAGTAGTATAGGGAGGGAAAATGAGCAGTTCTTC. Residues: CASSIGRENEQFF.

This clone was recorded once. CDR3 sequence: CASSDRDRYNYGYTF. As DNA, the CDR3 is TGTGCCAGCAGTGATAGGGACAGGTATAACTATGGCTACACCTTC. The chain employs TRBV2 and TRBJ1-2, with 8 bases identical to TRBD1. This CDR3 is 15 amino acids long. Germline CDR1 and CDR2: SNHLY and FYNNEI. The V and J ends lost 3 bases and 1 base, in that order; junction bases with no gene match: 4.

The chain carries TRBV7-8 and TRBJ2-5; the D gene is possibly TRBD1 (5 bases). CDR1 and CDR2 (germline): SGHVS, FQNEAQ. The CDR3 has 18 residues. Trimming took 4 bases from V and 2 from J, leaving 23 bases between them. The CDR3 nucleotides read TGTGCCAGCAGCTCAAAGATCAGGGCCAGACGAGGACAAGAGACCCAGTACTTC. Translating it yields CASSSKIRARRGQETQYF.

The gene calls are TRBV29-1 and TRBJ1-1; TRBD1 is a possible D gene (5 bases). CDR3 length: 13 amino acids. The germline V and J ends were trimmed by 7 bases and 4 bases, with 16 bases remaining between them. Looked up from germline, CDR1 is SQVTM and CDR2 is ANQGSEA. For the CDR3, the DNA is TGCAGCGGGGGGGACGGCCGCGGCACTGAAGCTTTCTTT. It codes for CSGGDGRGTEAFF.

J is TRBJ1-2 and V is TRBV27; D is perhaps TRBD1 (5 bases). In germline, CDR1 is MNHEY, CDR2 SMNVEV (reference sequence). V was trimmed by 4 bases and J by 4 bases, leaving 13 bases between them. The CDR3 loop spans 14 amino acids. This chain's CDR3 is CASSSARGGYGYTF. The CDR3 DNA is TGTGCCAGCAGTTCCGCTAGGGGCGGCTATGGCTACACCTTC.

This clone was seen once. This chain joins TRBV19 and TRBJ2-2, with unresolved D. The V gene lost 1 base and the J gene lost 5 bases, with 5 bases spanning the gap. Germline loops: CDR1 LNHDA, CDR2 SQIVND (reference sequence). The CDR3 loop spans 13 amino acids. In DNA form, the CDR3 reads TGTGCCAGTAGTATAGGAGCGACCGGGGAGCTGTTTTTT. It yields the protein CASSIGATGELFF.

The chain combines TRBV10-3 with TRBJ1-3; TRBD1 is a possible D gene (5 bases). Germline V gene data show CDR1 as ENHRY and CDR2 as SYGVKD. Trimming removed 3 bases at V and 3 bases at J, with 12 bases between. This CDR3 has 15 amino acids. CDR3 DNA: TGTGCCATCAGTGATGAAGGGAGGGGTGGAAACACCATATATTTT. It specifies CAISDEGRGGNTIYF.

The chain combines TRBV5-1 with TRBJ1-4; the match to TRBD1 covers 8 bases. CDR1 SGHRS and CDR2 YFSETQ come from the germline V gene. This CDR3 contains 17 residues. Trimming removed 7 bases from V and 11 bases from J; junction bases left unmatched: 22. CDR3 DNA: TGCGCCAGCCGGGTCGGACAGGGAATCCCTGGGCCTGAGAAACTGTTTTTT. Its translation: CASRVGQGIPGPEKLFF.

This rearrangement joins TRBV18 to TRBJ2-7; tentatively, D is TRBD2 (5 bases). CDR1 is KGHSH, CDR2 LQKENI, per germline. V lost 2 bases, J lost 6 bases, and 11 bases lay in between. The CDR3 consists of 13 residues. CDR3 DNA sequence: TGTGCCAGCTCACCAATCGGGGAAGGCGAGCAGTACGTC. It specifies CASSPIGEGEQYV.

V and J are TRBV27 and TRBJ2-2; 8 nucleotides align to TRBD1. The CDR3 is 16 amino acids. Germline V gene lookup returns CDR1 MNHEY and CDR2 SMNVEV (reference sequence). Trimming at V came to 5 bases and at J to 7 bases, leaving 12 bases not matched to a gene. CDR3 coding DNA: TGTGCCAGCAGTCCGATGTACAGGGGGGATGGCGGGGAGCTGTTTTTT. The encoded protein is CASSPMYRGDGGELFF.

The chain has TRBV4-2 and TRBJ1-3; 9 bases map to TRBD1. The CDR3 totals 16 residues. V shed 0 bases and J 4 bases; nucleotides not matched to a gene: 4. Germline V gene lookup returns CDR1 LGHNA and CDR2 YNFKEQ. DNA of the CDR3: TGTGCCAGCAGCCAAGATGGACAGGGGATGGGAAACACCATATATTTT. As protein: CASSQDGQGMGNTIYF.

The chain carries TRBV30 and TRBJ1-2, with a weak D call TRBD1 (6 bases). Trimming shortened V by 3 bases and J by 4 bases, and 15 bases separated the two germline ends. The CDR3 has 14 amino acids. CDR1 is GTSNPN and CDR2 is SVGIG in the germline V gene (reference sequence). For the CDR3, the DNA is TGTGCCTGGAGGCGGCAGGGGCTCGTCTATGGCTACACCTTC. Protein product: CAWRRQGLVYGYTF.

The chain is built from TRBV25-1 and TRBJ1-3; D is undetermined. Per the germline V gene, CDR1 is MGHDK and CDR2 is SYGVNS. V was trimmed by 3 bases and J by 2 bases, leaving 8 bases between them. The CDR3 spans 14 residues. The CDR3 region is CASSDNSPGNTIYF. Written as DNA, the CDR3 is TGTGCCAGCAGTGATAACAGTCCTGGAAACACCATATATTTT. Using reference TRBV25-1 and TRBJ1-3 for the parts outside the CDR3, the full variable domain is EADIYQTPRYLVIGTGKKITLECSQTMGHDKMYWYQQDPGMELHLIHYSYGVNSTEKGDLSSESTVSRIRTEHFPLTLESARPSHTSQYLCASSDNSPGNTIYFGEGSWLTVV.

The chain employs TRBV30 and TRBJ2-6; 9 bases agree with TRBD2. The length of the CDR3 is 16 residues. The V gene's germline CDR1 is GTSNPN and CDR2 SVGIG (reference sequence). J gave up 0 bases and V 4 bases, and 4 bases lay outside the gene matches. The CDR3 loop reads CAWNGGGDSGANVLTF. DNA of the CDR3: TGTGCCTGGAACGGCGGGGGGGACTCTGGGGCCAACGTCCTGACTTTC.

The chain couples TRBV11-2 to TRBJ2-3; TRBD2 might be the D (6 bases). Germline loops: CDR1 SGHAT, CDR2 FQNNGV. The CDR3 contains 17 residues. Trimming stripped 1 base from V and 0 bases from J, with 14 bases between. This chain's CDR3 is CASSLGNGGTSTDTQYF. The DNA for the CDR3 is TGTGCCAGCAGCTTAGGAAATGGAGGGACTAGCACAGATACGCAGTATTTT.